The subject of this entry is one T cell receptor (beta chain). The Seattle patients, enrolled during active infection, were followed longitudinally. The data stem from a study of blood T cell repertoires in COVID-19. Across the study: Acute-phase and convalescent COVID-19 samples originated in the United States, Italy and Spain. PBMCs, B-cell-depleted T cells, or T cells provided the cDNA or gDNA that made up the material.

Per the study methods: Researchers report that nucleated cell counts were estimated from reference gene primer amplification. The assay was immunoSEQ multiplex PCR, and TCRdb's table has in-frame clones only and misses some. The DNA was the basis for D and trimming; V, J and clone size are from that table. The sample records over 150,000 clones, around four fifths being singletons. This CDR3 is built from 13 residues. The V and J ends lost 5 bases and 2 bases respectively, with 9 bases between them. Germline V gives CDR1 SEHNR, CDR2 FQNEAQ (reference sequence). The genes are TRBV7-9 and TRBJ2-5, with D hard to call. This receptor was identified in a woman in her 40s with COVID-19, enrolled during active disease. Material for sequencing was peripheral blood. CDR3 residues: CASSLTEQETQYF. Written as DNA, the CDR3 is TGTGCCAGCAGCCTCACGGAGCAAGAGACCCAGTACTTC. Using reference TRBV7-9 and TRBJ2-5 for the parts outside the CDR3, the full variable domain is DTGVSQNPRHKITKRGQNVTFRCDPISEHNRLYWYRQTLGQGPEFLTYFQNEAQLEKSRLLSDRFSAERPKGSFSTLEIQRTEQGDSAMYLCASSLTEQETQYFGPGTRLLVL.